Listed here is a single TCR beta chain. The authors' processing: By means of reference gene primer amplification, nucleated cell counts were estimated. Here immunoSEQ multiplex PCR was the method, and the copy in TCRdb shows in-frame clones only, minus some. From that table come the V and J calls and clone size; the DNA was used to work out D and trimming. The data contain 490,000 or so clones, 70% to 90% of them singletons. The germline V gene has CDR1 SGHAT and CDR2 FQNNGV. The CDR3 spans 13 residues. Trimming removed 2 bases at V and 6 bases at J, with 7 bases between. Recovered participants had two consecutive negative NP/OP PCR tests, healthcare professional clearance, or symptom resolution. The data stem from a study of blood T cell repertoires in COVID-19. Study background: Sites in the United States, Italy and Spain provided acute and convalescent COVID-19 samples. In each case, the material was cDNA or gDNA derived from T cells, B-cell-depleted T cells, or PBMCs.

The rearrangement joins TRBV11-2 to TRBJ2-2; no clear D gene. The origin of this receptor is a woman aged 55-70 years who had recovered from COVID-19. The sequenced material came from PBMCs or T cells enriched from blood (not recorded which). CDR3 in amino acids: CASSLPLSGELFF. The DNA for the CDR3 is TGTGCCAGCAGCTTACCGTTATCCGGGGAGCTGTTTTTT. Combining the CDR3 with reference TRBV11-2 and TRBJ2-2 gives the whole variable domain EAGVAQSPRYKIIEKRQSVAFWCNPISGHATLYWYQQILGQGPKLLIQFQNNGVVDDSQLPKDRFSAERLKGVDSTLKIQPAKLEDSAVYLCASSLPLSGELFFGEGSRLTVL.